This T cell receptor (beta chain) appears in the sequencing data of a study of cytomegalovirus exposure and HLA in healthy donors (TCRdb year 2017). Context from the whole study: An earlier analysis of 587 of the donors reported 250 to 300 Gb of sequence data and some 110 million unique TCR beta sequences obtained from approximately 180 million T cells. Four to six DR-DQ haplotypes were handled as single units for association and clustering because linkage in the cohort was strong. Alongside the repertoire data, information on donor age, sex, ethnicity and CMV serostatus was compiled. Using immunosequencing, the study profiled T cell repertoires from some 670 subjects and related those repertoires to cytomegalovirus serostatus. The number of donors typed differed by locus, with about 629-630 for A, B, C, DRB1 and DQB1, around 500 for DQA1, 606 for DPA1, and approximately 470 for DPB1. HLA typing covered class I and class II loci at four-digit resolution. Among a few hundred genotyped donors of the cohort, an average of around 240,000 unique TCR beta nucleotide sequences were sequenced per donor, roughly 20% of them non-productive. Approximately 310 gigabases of sequencing data and roughly 80 million unique TCR sequences made up an early release that covered 500 to 700 HLA-typed donors. In the later analysis, no new phenotypic data were used to find candidate immune exposures; instead, reliance was placed on TCR beta sequences and their occurrence across donors. To decide whether each TCR beta V gene segment behaved as functional or pseudogenic, an earlier analysis of approximately 600 of the donors relied on high-throughput TCR beta sequencing. The study aimed to test whether signatures of past pathogen exposure could be identified by cataloging public T cell receptors. A separate validation cohort of roughly 120 different subjects was used in addition to the roughly 720-subject first cohort. Genome-wide SNP genotypes for about 60% of the roughly 670 donors were used in a later genetic analysis, which treated that subset as a discovery cohort. The study combined high-throughput TCR immunosequencing, statistical association of individual TCRs with disease status, and machine learning to predict cytomegalovirus infection status. To study patterns of TCR occurrence, a later analysis re-analyzed previously published TCR beta repertoires from 600 to 750 donors and added high-resolution HLA genotyping. Every repertoire in the discovery cohort had been generated on one and the same sequencing platform. Of the approximately 400 genotyped donors, around 81% fell in the genetic ancestry cluster associated with self-reported Caucasian donors. The full study reports these points: Some IMGT-functional V segments, including TRBV6-2 and TRBV6-3, could not be told apart with the 87-base-pair reads, so those segments were excluded. The classifier was reported to diagnose cytomegalovirus status with high specificity and sensitivity in both the original and validation cohorts. A later analysis found that most CMV-associated TCR beta chains appeared HLA-restricted, with HLA associations seemingly driven largely by CMV exposure. Immune exposure information for the cohort was limited to CMV serostatus. In this cohort, only TCR beta chains were sequenced, and detectable features were limited by the absence of alpha or paired-chain data. Because counts were too low, more than 15 rarely observed V segments, including chromosome 9 orphons, were excluded from the earlier analysis of around 640 of the donors. A few of the identified cytomegalovirus-associated TCR beta chains were confirmed in vitro to be specific for cytomegalovirus antigens. At a false discovery rate of 0.05, a later analysis linked some 18,000 TCR beta sequences to specific HLA alleles. In a later analysis, several top co-occurrence clusters were reported to appear linked to parvovirus B19, influenza, CMV and Epstein-Barr virus. Presence/absence analyses assumed roughly uniform sequencing depth across donors, an assumption that may not hold. In an earlier analysis of about 550 of the donors, most TCR beta V segments were observed in productive rearrangements about 90% or about 30% of the time, broadly matching IMGT annotations. A later analysis found that HLA-associated TCR beta chains were more clonally expanded and had lower generation probabilities than equally common non-associated chains. Correlated functional status among segregating V segments might be attributable to linkage disequilibrium, but an unknown experimental factor could not be ruled out. A cluster of highly shared sequence variants was judged likely to represent a technical artifact of the sequencing pipeline. According to a later genetic analysis, donors in an Asian-associated ancestry cluster had fewer N-insertions in productive TCRs than the approximately 650-donor mean. According to a later analysis, TCR association rates differed among HLA loci, with DRB1 alleles showing the most associated TCRs and HLA-C alleles showing the fewest. According to the authors, the approach could potentially be generalized to other disease states and immunological phenotypes. Strong co-occurrence of HLA alleles, especially DR and DQ, made assigning TCR associations to individual alleles difficult. The study listed approximately 160 TCR beta chains as associated with cytomegalovirus. A later genetic analysis associated a missense DCLRE1C variant with V-gene and J-gene trimming of TCR beta chains, and an independent cohort replicated the association. Because HLA typing was missing for some donors at each locus, association tests included only the typed subset. Most TCR sequences were observed very rarely across donors, whereas some public TCRs were present in many individuals. A further reported finding was that TCR beta sequences accurately predicted the HLA-A and HLA-B alleles for most subjects in the first cohort.

The germline V gene sets CDR1 to KGHSH and CDR2 to LQKENI. Including the terminal cysteine and phenylalanine, the CDR3 comprises 13 residues. Of all the DNA, just the CDR3 is kept, 39 bases in frame from base 1. V lost 5 bases and J lost 10 bases; the stretch between them is 17 bases long. The library was generated by the immunoSEQ multiplex PCR assay. For the multiplex PCR, a mixture combining 60 forward primers for TCR Vbeta segments and 13 reverse primers for TCR Jbeta segments was used. A multiplex PCR assay on genomic DNA amplified the CDR3 region of rearranged TCR beta genes. The Illumina HiSeq System was used to sequence the amplified TCR beta libraries as 87-base-pair reads. From the authors' description of their analysis: In a later analysis, 80 million or so unique TCR beta chains were counted across the 500 to 850 repertoires, and some 10 million of these chains were shared by at least two donors. Raw reads were error-corrected and collapsed into unique sequences by a nearest-neighbor algorithm in which closely related sequences were merged to remove PCR and sequencing errors. Alignment of CDR3 sequences to IMGT reference sequences was used to assign V, D and J gene segments. For a sequence to be retained, at least a six-nucleotide match to both a V gene segment and a J gene segment was required. A rearrangement was called productive if the CDR3 had no stop codons and remained in frame with V and J, and every other rearrangement was called non-productive. Following IMGT convention, CDR3 was defined as the stretch from the second conserved V-encoded cysteine up to the conserved J-encoded phenylalanine. Sequences without an unambiguous match to a single V gene segment were excluded from the earlier analysis of 450 to 750 of the donors. An earlier analysis of 587 of the donors called V segments functional above 56.7% productive rearrangements and segregating when the between-donor standard deviation exceeded 5%. A statistical classification framework was built to diagnose cytomegalovirus status from the catalog of TCR beta chain sequences. A later analysis assigned V and J genes by comparing TCR nucleotide sequences with IMGT/GENE-DB human TR gene sequences. Using the TCRdist pipeline, a later analysis assigned CDR3 sequences along with most-parsimonious VDJ recombination scenarios. In a later analysis, each TCR beta chain was defined by its CDR3 amino acid sequence together with its V-gene family, and reads without a unique V-gene family were excluded. To address suspected cross-contamination and a sequencing artifact, a later analysis removed some 620 highly shared, low-generation-probability nucleotide sequences. In a later analysis, a clonal expansion index was calculated for each public chain from normalized within-repertoire ranks of inferred template counts. Generation probabilities in a later analysis came from a VDJ recombination model fitted to out-of-frame rearrangements, and those results were checked against IGoR. In a later analysis, TCR-TCR, TCR-HLA and TCR-CMV co-occurrence was scored with hypergeometric tests, and a repertoire-size bias correction was applied to TCR pairs. False discovery rates were estimated in a later analysis by permuting HLA or CMV assignments 20 times. A later analysis grouped co-occurring TCRs with DBSCAN, adding TCRdist sequence similarity when clustering within HLA-allele-positive subsets. Co-occurrence clustering excluded repertoires with fewer than 30,000 or more than 120,000 public chains, plus five with anomalous nucleotide sharing. Not all clones reach the TCRdb copy of this immuneACCESS table, which keeps in-frame sequences only. Checked studies attribute under half of the gap to unresolved V genes and leave the rest unexplained. That table supplies the V and J calls and clone size; D and trimming were determined from the DNA. Present in this sample are fewer than 85,000 clones, around 79% of which were seen just once. Clones ranked in the top ten supply less than 6% of the sample.

Concerning this clone: Its antigen is unknown. Base qualities are not at hand, and no much larger clone is one base apart.

The cohort was made up of 500 to 850 healthy bone marrow donors. All cohort members were sampled while nominally healthy, although unrecorded immune exposures were likely present. The donor was CMV seropositive and was included in the group of around 300 seropositive cohort members. A peripheral blood sample was collected from each donor, and TCR beta sequencing was performed on peripheral blood mononuclear cells. The Qiagen DNeasy Blood Extraction Kit was used to extract genomic DNA from the blood cell samples. Sequenced sample: PBMCs. The sequence derives from a male donor in good health and CMV-seropositive. The rearrangement combines TRBV18 with TRBJ1-1, with the identity of the D gene unclear. The DNA sequence is as follows: TGTGCCAGCTCAGCCCCTATAGGCCGGGGAGCTTTCTTT. This encodes CASSAPIGRGAFF.